A selection of T cell receptor beta chains follows, all from one sample in a study of beta chain features in type 1 diabetes. TCRdb's table, derived via immunoSEQ multiplex PCR, lists solely in-frame clones and lacks some. In the table there are under 350,000 clones, approximately 25% of which are singletons. Sequenced input: naive CD4+ T cells from blood. All receptors come from a woman aged 25 to 39 with type 1 diabetes. The CDR3 runs from the conserved cysteine through the conserved F or W. A D gene is named only where the DNA matches it firmly. Size is stated for part of the rows, as once, few or many counts, or as a class when the clone is expanded.

abundance: NA
j_gene: TRBJ2-1
d_gene: NA
v_gene: TRBV6-5
CDR3aa: CASSKTGNGYNEQFF
CDR3nt: TGTGCCAGCAGCAAAACAGGGAACGGTTACAATGAGCAGTTCTTC

abundance: NA
j_gene: TRBJ2-1
d_gene: NA
v_gene: TRBV6-6
CDR3aa: CASSYSDNEQFF
CDR3nt: TGTGCCAGCAGTTACTCCGACAATGAGCAGTTCTTC

abundance: NA
j_gene: TRBJ2-3
d_gene: NA
v_gene: TRBV5-1
CDR3aa: CASRPPARDTDTQYF
CDR3nt: TGCGCCAGCAGGCCCCCGGCCAGGGACACAGATACGCAGTATTTT

abundance: few
j_gene: TRBJ2-7
d_gene: NA
v_gene: TRBV7-9
CDR3aa: CASSFMPVTGKSYEQYF
CDR3nt: TGTGCCAGCAGCTTTATGCCTGTCACGGGAAAATCCTACGAGCAGTACTTC

abundance: few
j_gene: TRBJ2-1
d_gene: NA
v_gene: TRBV5-4
CDR3aa: CASSYDPPDYEQFF
CDR3nt: TGTGCCAGCAGTTATGACCCTCCGGACTATGAGCAGTTCTTC

abundance: few
j_gene: TRBJ2-2
d_gene: NA
v_gene: TRBV19
CDR3aa: CASSIVSLNTGELFF
CDR3nt: TGTGCCAGTAGTATAGTGTCTCTGAACACCGGGGAGCTGTTTTTT

abundance: NA
j_gene: TRBJ2-5
d_gene: TRBD1
v_gene: TRBV7-9
CDR3aa: CASSSSGTGATQYF
CDR3nt: TGTGCCAGCAGCTCAAGCGGGACAGGGGCTACCCAGTACTTC

abundance: NA
j_gene: TRBJ2-5
d_gene: TRBD2
v_gene: TRBV4-1
CDR3aa: CASSQAASGVETQYF
CDR3nt: TGCGCCAGCAGCCAAGCGGCCAGCGGGGTCGAGACCCAGTACTTC

abundance: NA
j_gene: TRBJ1-1
d_gene: NA
v_gene: TRBV7-2
CDR3aa: CASSLITGHTEAFF
CDR3nt: TGTGCCAGCAGCTTGATCACAGGGCACACTGAAGCTTTCTTT

abundance: few
j_gene: TRBJ2-6
d_gene: NA
v_gene: TRBV7-9
CDR3aa: CASSLNWGPGANVLTF
CDR3nt: TGTGCCAGCAGCTTAAATTGGGGGCCTGGGGCCAACGTCCTGACTTTC

abundance: few
j_gene: TRBJ2-5
d_gene: NA
v_gene: TRBV5-1
CDR3aa: CASSLVGTPKETQYF
CDR3nt: TGCGCCAGCAGCTTGGTTGGGACTCCCAAAGAGACCCAGTACTTC

abundance: few
j_gene: TRBJ1-4
d_gene: NA
v_gene: TRBV29-1
CDR3aa: CSVLQGRGEKLFF
CDR3nt: TGCAGCGTCTTACAGGGACGAGGTGAAAAACTGTTTTTT

abundance: few
j_gene: TRBJ2-4
d_gene: NA
v_gene: TRBV29-1
CDR3aa: CSVAGGTLAKNIQYF
CDR3nt: TGCAGCGTTGCTGGGGGGACCCTAGCCAAAAACATTCAGTACTTC

abundance: NA
j_gene: TRBJ1-1
d_gene: NA
v_gene: TRBV9
CDR3aa: CASSDQGTNTEAFF
CDR3nt: TGTGCCAGCAGCGACCAGGGGACCAACACTGAAGCTTTCTTT

abundance: NA
j_gene: TRBJ2-1
d_gene: NA
v_gene: TRBV7-9
CDR3aa: CASSLLRQYNEQFF
CDR3nt: TGTGCCAGCAGCTTACTCCGACAGTACAATGAGCAGTTCTTC

abundance: NA
j_gene: TRBJ2-1
d_gene: NA
v_gene: TRBV5-1
CDR3aa: CASSLANYNEQFF
CDR3nt: TGCGCCAGCAGCTTGGCCAACTACAATGAGCAGTTCTTC

abundance: few
j_gene: TRBJ2-5
d_gene: TRBD2
v_gene: TRBV4-1
CDR3aa: CASSQIGRAGVAETQYF
CDR3nt: TGCGCCAGCAGCCAAATCGGGAGGGCCGGAGTGGCAGAGACCCAGTACTTC

abundance: few
j_gene: TRBJ2-1
d_gene: TRBD2
v_gene: TRBV2
CDR3aa: CASSPISSGRYNEQFF
CDR3nt: TGTGCCAGCAGTCCGATTTCTAGCGGGAGATACAATGAGCAGTTCTTC

abundance: few
j_gene: TRBJ1-2
d_gene: NA
v_gene: TRBV9
CDR3aa: CASSVVAGTYGYTF
CDR3nt: TGTGCCAGCAGCGTAGTTGCGGGGACCTATGGCTACACCTTC

abundance: NA
j_gene: TRBJ2-1
d_gene: NA
v_gene: TRBV29-1
CDR3aa: CSVWARGHSSYNEQFF
CDR3nt: TGCAGCGTTTGGGCCAGAGGACACAGCTCCTACAATGAGCAGTTCTTC

abundance: NA
j_gene: TRBJ2-5
d_gene: TRBD2
v_gene: TRBV19
CDR3aa: CASSIAAGVGETQYF
CDR3nt: TGTGCCAGTAGTATAGCGGCGGGGGTGGGAGAGACCCAGTACTTC

abundance: NA
j_gene: TRBJ2-3
d_gene: NA
v_gene: TRBV20-1
CDR3aa: CSASHTDTQYF
CDR3nt: TGCAGTGCTAGTCATACAGATACGCAGTATTTT

abundance: NA
j_gene: TRBJ2-1
d_gene: TRBD2
v_gene: TRBV2
CDR3aa: CASSVLAGYNEQFF
CDR3nt: TGTGCCAGCAGTGTTCTAGCGGGATACAATGAGCAGTTCTTC

abundance: NA
j_gene: TRBJ2-7
d_gene: NA
v_gene: TRBV7-9
CDR3aa: CASSSPLTRPVSYEQYF
CDR3nt: TGTGCCAGCAGCTCTCCGCTGACTAGACCAGTCTCCTACGAGCAGTACTTC

abundance: NA
j_gene: TRBJ2-7
d_gene: TRBD2
v_gene: TRBV29-1
CDR3aa: CSVILTSGKGYEQYF
CDR3nt: TGCAGCGTCATCCTGACTAGCGGGAAAGGCTACGAGCAGTACTTC

abundance: NA
j_gene: TRBJ1-2
d_gene: NA
v_gene: TRBV11-2
CDR3aa: CASRPGHGKTNYGYTF
CDR3nt: TGTGCCAGCAGGCCGGGACACGGTAAAACTAACTATGGCTACACCTTC

abundance: NA
j_gene: TRBJ2-7
d_gene: TRBD2
v_gene: TRBV29-1
CDR3aa: CSAGGGRRYEQYF
CDR3nt: TGCAGCGCGGGGGGGGGCCGGAGGTACGAGCAGTACTTC

abundance: NA
j_gene: TRBJ2-5
d_gene: TRBD2
v_gene: TRBV5-1
CDR3aa: CASSRTSQETQYF
CDR3nt: TGCGCCAGCAGCCGGACTAGCCAAGAGACCCAGTACTTC

abundance: few
j_gene: TRBJ2-1
d_gene: NA
v_gene: TRBV29-1
CDR3aa: CSVVGGPFSYNEQFF
CDR3nt: TGCAGCGTTGTTGGCGGCCCCTTCTCCTACAATGAGCAGTTCTTC

abundance: NA
j_gene: TRBJ1-1
d_gene: NA
v_gene: TRBV28
CDR3aa: CASSISTATEAFF
CDR3nt: TGTGCCAGCAGTATTTCGACAGCGACTGAAGCTTTCTTT

abundance: NA
j_gene: TRBJ2-7
d_gene: NA
v_gene: TRBV5-1
CDR3aa: CASSFEYGGSYEQYF
CDR3nt: TGCGCCAGCAGCTTCGAATACGGGGGCTCCTACGAGCAGTACTTC